The 30 T cell receptor beta chains reported below all come from one sample, sequenced in a study of cytomegalovirus exposure and HLA in healthy donors. PCR used 60 Vbeta primers and 13 Jbeta primers. Method: immunoSEQ multiplex PCR; TCRdb's copy keeps in-frame clones and lacks some. Of around 150,000 clones listed, 87% are singletons. The sequencing sample was made of PBMCs. Receptors were obtained from a woman in her 30s in good health and CMV-seronegative.

The V gene is TRBV9, the J gene TRBJ1-2; 7 positions agree with TRBD1. Germline assignment: CDR1 SGDLS and CDR2 YYNGEE. The ends lost 3 bases at V and 7 bases at J; junction bases unmatched: 15. The CDR3 covers 16 residues. CDR3 in DNA: TGTGCCAGCAGCGAAGGGTCCGGGACAGTGATAGGTGGCTACACCTTC. Amino acids: CASSEGSGTVIGGYTF.

This clone occurred once. The chain couples TRBV10-3 to TRBJ2-7, with D possibly being TRBD1 (5 bases). The CDR3 covers 12 residues. Per germline, CDR1 ENHRY and CDR2 SYGVKD. Trimming took off 5 bases at V and 3 bases at J, with 8 bases between the two ends. The CDR3 DNA follows: TGTGCCATCAGTAACAGGAGCTACGAGCAGTACTTC. Translated: CAISNRSYEQYF.

Here the CDR3 DNA reads TGCGCCAGCAGCCAAAGGATCGGGGACAGGCACTACAATGAGCAGTTCTTC. Translating it yields CASSQRIGDRHYNEQFF. V is TRBV4-3 and J is TRBJ2-1; 8 nucleotides align to TRBD1. Germline V lookup: CDR1 LGHNA, CDR2 YSLEER. The length of the CDR3 is 17 residues. The junction had 9 bases not matched to a gene; V was cut back by 2 bases and J by 3 bases.

The V gene is TRBV9, the J gene TRBJ2-3, with D perhaps TRBD2 (6 bases). This CDR3 spans 15 amino acids. V shed 4 bases and J shed 2 bases, with 14 bases lying between them. Per germline, CDR1 SGDLS and CDR2 YYNGEE. The CDR3 sequence is CASSQTGVSTDTQYF. The CDR3 DNA reads TGTGCCAGCAGCCAAACGGGGGTCTCCACAGATACGCAGTATTTT.

This clone appeared a single time. The CDR3: CASCPKRAEAFF. CDR3 bases: TGCGCCAGCTGCCCGAAGAGGGCAGAAGCTTTCTTT. The chain links TRBV23-1 to TRBJ1-1; D remains ambiguous. TRBV23-1 is placed among ORFs of uncertain function. There are 12 residues in the CDR3. V lost 8 bases and J lost 8, with 15 bases in between.

In its sample, this clone was seen once. The V gene is TRBV4-2, the J gene TRBJ2-4; TRBD1 might be the D (5 bases). V dropped 3 bases and J dropped 7 bases, with 19 bases sitting between them. The CDR3 is 16 residues long. In germline, CDR1 is LGHNA, CDR2 YNFKEQ. The CDR3 bases are TGTGCCAGCAGCCAGGCCAATTATGGGCCAGGGAACATTCAGTACTTC. Residues: CASSQANYGPGNIQYF.

The chain has TRBV19 and TRBJ2-5, with TRBD2 matching 8 bases. The CDR3 contains 12 residues. Trimming took 8 bases from V and 4 from J; bases not matched to a gene: 3. The V gene's germline CDR1 is LNHDA and CDR2 SQIVND (reference sequence). The CDR3 here is CASRLAGETQYF. CDR3 in DNA: TGTGCCAGTCGTCTAGCGGGAGAGACCCAGTACTTC.

The J gene is TRBJ2-1, the V gene TRBV1; TRBD1 reflects the table's D call only, with no check against the DNA. TRBV1 is a listed pseudogene. CDR3 size: 14 residues. CDR3 in DNA: TGCACCAGCAGCCAAATGTGGGGGCCCAATGAGCAGTTCTTC. It translates to CTSSQMWGPNEQFF.

The sample holds one count of this clone. This chain joins TRBV28 and TRBJ2-1; D is undetermined. Germline V gene sequence: CDR1 MDHEN, CDR2 SYDVKM. The CDR3 has 12 amino acids. With 6 bases removed from V and 8 bases from J, the gap between germline ends came to 11 bases. The CDR3 here is CASSSLTDEQFF. CDR3 nucleotides: TGTGCCAGCAGCTCCCTCACGGATGAGCAGTTCTTC.

The chain has TRBV19 and TRBJ2-1; tentatively, D is TRBD2 (6 bases). The CDR3 spans 15 residues. CDR1 and CDR2 from the germline V gene are LNHDA and SQIVND (reference sequence). V lost 3 bases and J 0 bases, leaving 9 bases between the germline ends. CDR3 in amino acids: CASSMGGNSYNEQFF. The DNA for the CDR3 is TGTGCCAGTAGTATGGGCGGGAACTCCTACAATGAGCAGTTCTTC.

The J gene is TRBJ2-5, the V gene TRBV10-3; TRBD1 is a possible D gene (6 bases). V was pared by 6 bases and J by 3 bases, with 14 bases between. This CDR3 region has 14 residues. Germline V lookup: CDR1 ENHRY, CDR2 SYGVKD. This CDR3 is CAIRGGANKETQYF. As DNA, the CDR3 is TGTGCCATCAGAGGGGGAGCGAATAAAGAGACCCAGTACTTC.

V and J are TRBV5-1 and TRBJ2-3; 8 positions agree with TRBD2. This CDR3 is built from 13 residues. J was trimmed by 7 bases and V by 5 bases; bases with no gene match: 6. Germline values: CDR1 SGHRS, CDR2 YFSETQ. The CDR3 sequence: CASSRGGRNTQYF. The CDR3 nucleotides are TGCGCCAGCAGTCGGGGGGGTAGAAATACGCAGTATTTT. The full variable domain, with the rest looked up from reference TRBV5-1 and TRBJ2-3, is KAGVTQTPRYLIKTRGQQVTLSCSPISGHRSVSWYQQTPGQGLQFLFEYFSETQRNKGNFPGRFSGRQFSNSRSEMNVSTLELGDSALYLCASSRGGRNTQYFGPGTRLTVL.

The chain carries TRBV28 and TRBJ2-5; 8 bases are shared with TRBD1. The CDR3 runs 14 residues. V dropped 5 bases and J dropped 4; count of bases not matched to a gene: 6. Germline-derived CDR1 and CDR2 are MDHEN and SYDVKM. The CDR3 DNA reads as TGTGCCAGCAGTCGACAGGGGAGGATAGAGACCCAGTACTTC. Its translation is CASSRQGRIETQYF.

This chain connects TRBV6-1 to TRBJ1-6, with D uncertain. Germline CDR1 MNHNS, CDR2 SASEGT. There are 18 residues in the CDR3. V was clipped by 2 bases and J by 3 bases, with 17 bases between them. The CDR3 reads CASSEFAGGRNYNSPLHF. The CDR3 DNA reads as TGTGCCAGCAGTGAATTCGCCGGAGGACGGAACTATAATTCACCCCTCCACTTT.

This clone is a singleton in its sample. One end of the junction varies from germline; a read error may be responsible. This chain links TRBV13 with TRBJ1-1, with 9 bases that match TRBD1. The CDR3 is made up of 16 amino acids. Germline V gene sequence: CDR1 PRHDT, CDR2 FYEKMQ (reference sequence). The CDR3 loop reads CASSLGQGPKDTEAFF. CDR3 sequence (DNA): TGTGCCAGCAGCCTAGGACAGGGGCCGAAAGACACTGAAGCTTTCTTT.

This chain connects TRBV19 to TRBJ1-5; 8 bases are shared with TRBD1. The CDR3 has 15 residues. Trimming took 2 bases from V and 6 from J; bases not matched to a gene: 6. CDR1 LNHDA and CDR2 SQIVND come from the germline V gene (reference sequence). The DNA of the CDR3 is TGTGCCAGTAGTATACAGGGGGCAGGGGGTCAGCCCCAGCATTTT. Translated: CASSIQGAGGQPQHF.

V is TRBV7-3 and J is TRBJ2-7; TRBD1 aligns across 10 bases. The junction had 6 bases not matched to a gene; V was cut back by 5 bases and J by 5 bases. Looked up from germline, CDR1 is SGHTA and CDR2 is FQGTGA. This CDR3 region has 14 residues. CDR3: CASSLRDRGDEQYF. The CDR3 nucleotides read TGTGCCAGCAGCCTCCGGGACAGGGGCGACGAGCAGTACTTC.

The chain combines TRBV19 with TRBJ2-1, with TRBD2 matching over 8 bases. The germline V gene encodes CDR1 LNHDA and CDR2 SQIVND (reference sequence). CDR3 size: 19 residues. V shed 5 bases and J 0 bases; nucleotides not matched to a gene: 15. CDR3 sequence reads: CASSVPTSTSGSSYNEQFF. CDR3 sequence (DNA): TGTGCCAGTAGTGTCCCGACTTCCACTAGCGGATCCTCCTACAATGAGCAGTTCTTC.

This clone was observed a single time. The chain combines TRBV6-1 with TRBJ2-1; the match to TRBD2 covers 10 bases. This CDR3 spans 14 amino acids. With 10 bases clipped from V and 4 bases from J, the junction kept 7 bases outside the gene matches. Germline V gives CDR1 MNHNS, CDR2 SASEGT. DNA for the CDR3: TGTGCCAACCAAGCGGGGGGGCAATACAATGAGCAGTTCTTC. It translates to CANQAGGQYNEQFF.

There are a few counts of this clone. The rearrangement joins TRBV30 to TRBJ2-5, with D maybe TRBD2 (5 bases). CDR3 size: 16 residues. The V and J ends lost 3 bases and 2 bases respectively, with 19 bases between them. From germline, CDR1 is GTSNPN and CDR2 SVGIG (reference sequence). The CDR3 reads CAWRSGVRGVQETQYF. Written as DNA, the CDR3 is TGTGCCTGGAGGTCGGGCGTTCGGGGTGTTCAAGAGACCCAGTACTTC.

The chain links TRBV27 to TRBJ1-6; D possibly corresponds to TRBD1 (5 bases). The CDR3 sequence is 14 residues long. Trimming stripped 1 base from V and 10 bases from J, with 11 bases between. Per the germline V gene, CDR1 is MNHEY and CDR2 is SMNVEV (reference sequence). For the CDR3, the DNA is TGTGCCAGCAGTTTATTTGACCGGGGGTCACCCCTCCACTTT. It translates to CASSLFDRGSPLHF.

The chain has TRBV7-2 and TRBJ2-7; 9 nucleotides agree with TRBD1. The germline CDR1 and CDR2 sequences are SGHTA and FQGNSA. This CDR3 is built from 14 residues. V trimming: 6 bases; J trimming: 7 bases; junction bases outside the gene matches: 10. The CDR3, as DNA: TGTGCCAGCAGTACCGGGACAGGGATGAGAGAGCAGTACTTC. Its translation: CASSTGTGMREQYF.

CDR3 in DNA: TGTGCCAGTAGTATCCCCCCGGGAGATTTGGCTAGTGAGCAGTTCTTC. Protein: CASSIPPGDLASEQFF. The V gene is TRBV19, the J gene TRBJ2-1, with a possible D match to TRBD2 (6 bases). V was clipped by 3 bases and J by 9 bases, with 21 bases between them. The CDR3 has 16 amino acids. Germline-derived CDR1 and CDR2 are LNHDA and SQIVND (reference sequence).

The gene calls are TRBV5-1 and TRBJ2-7; D is perhaps TRBD2 (6 bases). V lost 5 bases and J lost 1, with 7 bases in between. The CDR3 runs 12 residues. Per germline, CDR1 SGHRS and CDR2 YFSETQ. CDR3 bases: TGCGCCAGCAGTGGAGGGTCCTACGAGCAGTACTTC. Translated, it gives CASSGGSYEQYF.

V usage is TRBV5-1 and J usage is TRBJ1-3; D gene ambiguous. With 4 bases removed from V and 0 bases from J, the gap between germline ends came to 8 bases. CDR3 size: 14 residues. In germline, CDR1 is SGHRS, CDR2 YFSETQ. The CDR3 sequence is CASSPVISGNTIYF. CDR3 in DNA: TGCGCCAGCAGCCCGGTCATCTCTGGAAACACCATATATTTT.

This chain connects TRBV29-1 to TRBJ2-1, with D maybe TRBD2 (5 bases). Trimming pared 7 bases from V and 9 bases from J, leaving 22 bases between. Germline V CDR1 and CDR2: SQVTM, ANQGSEA. The CDR3 is made up of 14 amino acids. The CDR3 region is CSGHRPTHEGEQFF. Written as DNA, the CDR3 is TGCAGCGGACACCGCCCTACTCATGAGGGTGAGCAGTTCTTC.

The chain has TRBV7-2 and TRBJ2-1; 9 bases map to TRBD2. Germline assignment: CDR1 SGHTA and CDR2 FQGNSA. V lost 3 bases and J lost 4; bases outside the gene matches: 7. The CDR3 has 16 residues. CDR3 DNA sequence: TGTGCCAGCAGCTTGGGGACTAGCAGACTATACAATGAGCAGTTCTTC. The encoded protein is CASSLGTSRLYNEQFF.

For this clone: The sample has other DNA sequences that encode this CDR3 too. The chain uses TRBV27 and TRBJ1-2; the D is unclear. The CDR3 is 13 amino acids. From germline, CDR1 is MNHEY and CDR2 SMNVEV (reference sequence). Trimming shortened V by 0 bases and J by 4 bases, and 6 bases separated the two germline ends. Here the CDR3 DNA reads TGTGCCAGCAGTTTATCGGGCAGCTATGGCTACACCTTC. It is translated as CASSLSGSYGYTF.

The chain uses TRBV27 and TRBJ2-7; TRBD1 matches 9 bases. This CDR3 is built from 15 residues. Germline lookup yields CDR1 MNHEY and CDR2 SMNVEV (reference sequence). The V segment lost 5 bases and the J segment 2 bases; nucleotides outside the gene matches: 7. CDR3 sequence (DNA): TGTGCCAGCAGTCATACAGGGGGCCGCCCCTACGAGCAGTACTTC. Protein product: CASSHTGGRPYEQYF.

V gene TRBV30 combines with J gene TRBJ2-7; D unresolved. Trimming shortened V by 5 bases and J by 2 bases, and 10 bases separated the two germline ends. The CDR3 covers 12 residues. The V gene's germline CDR1 is GTSNPN and CDR2 SVGIG (reference sequence). The CDR3, as DNA: TGTGCCTGGTCCCCTTCCCCCTACGAGCAGTACTTC. Its protein is CAWSPSPYEQYF.